This entry is about one TCR beta chain. The source of the sample is a study of T-cell reconstitution after alpha-beta-depleted transplantation in children. Construction of the TCRbeta library involved unique molecular identifiers. TCRdb analysed the PCR reads with MiXCR anew, one entry per CDR3 protein. The sample comprises fewer than 550,000 distinct CDR3 sequences, around 16% of which are singletons, and 29% rests with the top ten. V was pared by 4 bases and J by 8 bases, with 7 bases of the junction left unmatched. Germline CDR1 is SEHNR and CDR2 is FQNEAQ (reference sequence). The CDR3 totals 14 residues.

This TCR was recovered from a boy under three years old who had a stem cell transplant for Wiskott-Aldrich syndrome, so the T cells may come from the graft donor. The chain couples TRBV7-9 to TRBJ2-1; 8 nucleotides line up with TRBD2. The sequences come from PBMCs, mostly from graft donor cells, collected 360 days after TCRalphabeta/CD19-depleted stem cell transplant. The CDR3 protein is CASSSAGRAHEQFF. CDR3 nucleotides: TGTGCCAGCAGCTCTGCCGGGAGGGCCCATGAGCAGTTCTTC.